This T cell receptor beta chain was sequenced in a study of shared clonotypes between healthy human individuals. TCRdb's copy holds only in-frame clones and misses some; the assay was immunoSEQ multiplex PCR. The data contain around 300,000 clones, around 87% of them singletons. This clone was counted once. Trimming pared 3 bases from V and 6 bases from J, leaving 12 bases between. Germline V gene lookup returns CDR1 SQVTM and CDR2 ANQGSEA. The CDR3 is made up of 12 amino acids. This clonotype was obtained from a man younger than 30 in good health. This chain joins TRBV29-1 and TRBJ2-7; the D call may be TRBD1 or TRBD2 (6 bases each). The sample comprised memory CD8+ T cells sorted from blood. Subset meaning: CD45RO+ cells pooled with CCR7-negative TemRA cells. As DNA, the CDR3 is TGCAGCGTTGATGGGGGGCCTTTCGAGCAGTACTTC. It is translated as CSVDGGPFEQYF.